This is a list of T cell receptor beta chains from one sample in a study of early T cells in non-severe SARS-CoV-2 infection. Each CDR3 protein gets one entry after TCRdb re-called the 5' RACE reads with MiXCR. The repertoire holds more than 20,000 distinct CDR3 sequences, with 4% as singletons. The sequencing input was whole blood. All receptors derive from an adult who was a healthcare worker with PCR-confirmed SARS-CoV-2 infection or an uninfected control (not recorded which). The CDR3 runs from the conserved cysteine through the conserved F or W. A D gene is named only where the DNA matches it firmly. Only some rows state a clone size, as once, few, many or a class for expanded clones.

- | TRBJ1-3 | TRBV4-3 | many | TGCGCCAGCAGCCAAGACAGCTCTGGAAACACCATATATTTT | CASSQDSSGNTIYF
- | TRBJ2-7 | TRBV29-1 | medium-sized | TGCAGCGCACAGGCCCTCCTCCGGGACGAGCAGTACTTC | CSAQALLRDEQYF
TRBD1 | TRBJ1-1 | TRBV5-1 | few | TGCGCCAGCAGATGGGGACAGGCGAACACTGAAGCTTTCTTT | CASRWGQANTEAFF
- | TRBJ2-6 | TRBV6-4 | few | TGTGCCAGCAGTGACTCGACTAGCTCTGGGGCCAACGTCCTGACTTTC | CASSDSTSSGANVLTF
TRBD2 | TRBJ2-3 | TRBV6-5 | - | TGTGCCAGCAGTTCCACGGGGGGGCTAGCAGATACGCAGTATTTT | CASSSTGGLADTQYF
TRBD1 | TRBJ1-2 | TRBV3-1 | - | TGTGCCAGCAGGACCACAGGGGACTTCTATGGCTACACCTTC | CASRTTGDFYGYTF
- | TRBJ1-5 | TRBV19 | many | TGTGCCAGTAGTATAGAGAGGGGGTTCGGCAATCAGCCCCAGCATTTT | CASSIERGFGNQPQHF
TRBD1 | TRBJ1-6 | TRBV29-1 | medium-sized | TGCAGCGTCCAAACCGGGACAGACTATAATTCACCCCTCCACTTT | CSVQTGTDYNSPLHF
- | TRBJ1-1 | TRBV20-1 | many | TGCAGTGCCACCCCGGTTGCTTTGACTGAAGCTTTCTTT | CSATPVALTEAFF
- | TRBJ1-1 | TRBV12-5 | many | TGTGCTAGTGGTTTGGAACACCTTCCTGAAGCTTTCTTT | CASGLEHLPEAFF
- | TRBJ1-5 | TRBV6-1 | medium-sized | TGTGCCAGCAAAATTCGAGGGGAGGGAGGAAGTCAGCCCCAGCATTTT | CASKIRGEGGSQPQHF
- | TRBJ1-1 | TRBV11-2 | many | TGTGCCAGCAGCCCCCGCACACGACTGACCGAAGCTTTCTTT | CASSPRTRLTEAFF
- | TRBJ2-2 | TRBV25-1 | many | TGTGCCAGCAGTGCAACGTCCGGGACTCCACATTTAAGGAACACCGGGGAGCTGTTTTTT | CASSATSGTPHLRNTGELFF
- | TRBJ1-2 | TRBV14 | many | TGTGCCAGCAGTCCCAGGGGCCCCGACTATGGCTACACCTTC | CASSPRGPDYGYTF
- | TRBJ1-2 | TRBV18 | many | TGTGCCAGCTCACCACCGGACGTCGCCTATGGCTACACCTTC | CASSPPDVAYGYTF
- | TRBJ1-1 | TRBV10-2 | many | TGCGCCAGCAGTGAGGAAGCTGAAGCTTTCTTT | CASSEEAEAFF
- | TRBJ2-3 | TRBV7-3 | few | TGTGCCAGCAGCTTAACATCTACCGGCCCTAGCACAGATACGCAGTATTTT | CASSLTSTGPSTDTQYF
TRBD2 | TRBJ2-3 | TRBV6-4 | many | TGTGCCAGCAGAAAACTAGCGGGGGGCACAGATACGCAGTATTTT | CASRKLAGGTDTQYF
TRBD2 | TRBJ2-5 | TRBV20-1 | many | TGCAGTGCTAGCACGACTAGCGGCCAAGAGACCCAGTACTTC | CSASTTSGQETQYF
- | TRBJ1-1 | TRBV7-9 | many | TGTGCCAGCAGCTTAGGGACAGAGAATGAAGCTTTCTTT | CASSLGTENEAFF
- | TRBJ2-5 | TRBV3-1 | few | TGTGCCAGCAGCCAAGATTTTAGCCGGCAAGAGACCCAGTACTTC | CASSQDFSRQETQYF
- | TRBJ1-1 | TRBV7-9 | many | TGTGCCAGCAGTGAGGTTGTCGCTTTCTTT | CASSEVVAFF
- | TRBJ1-2 | TRBV11-2 | - | TGTGCCAGCACCCTCGGCCATAACTCTAACTATGGCTACACCTTC | CASTLGHNSNYGYTF
- | TRBJ2-7 | TRBV18 | many | TGTGCCAGCTCACCAGAGGACAGCTACGAGCAGTACTTC | CASSPEDSYEQYF
TRBD1 | TRBJ1-1 | TRBV7-9 | many | TGTGCCAGCAGCTCAGTCGAGAGAGCTGGACAGGGGCCAATTTTAAGGGCTTTCTTT | CASSSVERAGQGPILRAFF
TRBD1 | TRBJ2-1 | TRBV7-9 | many | TGTGCCAGCAGCGCACCCGGGACAGCCTACAATGAGCAGTTCTTC | CASSAPGTAYNEQFF
- | TRBJ2-5 | TRBV3-2 | many | TGTGCCAGCAGCCTCCGGACAGGGCCCAAAGAGACCCAGTACTTC | CASSLRTGPKETQYF
- | TRBJ2-1 | TRBV4-3 | - | TGCGCCAGCAGCCAAGGTCTGGACAGCGATTCCTACAATGAGCAGTTCTTC | CASSQGLDSDSYNEQFF
- | TRBJ2-4 | TRBV6-1 | many | TGTGCCAGCAGTGAAATAGAGACAACCAAAAACATTCAGTACTTC | CASSEIETTKNIQYF
TRBD2 | TRBJ2-7 | TRBV5-8 | many | TGTGCCAGCGAGCGGGGGGCCTCCTACGAGCAGTACTTC | CASERGASYEQYF
- | TRBJ1-2 | TRBV19 | many | TGTGCCAAGACACGTCCTAACTATGGCTACACCTTC | CAKTRPNYGYTF
TRBD1 | TRBJ2-5 | TRBV5-4 | medium-sized | TGTGCCAGCAGCTCGGGGGACAGGTCAGGGCAAAAGACCCAGTACTTC | CASSSGDRSGQKTQYF
- | TRBJ1-1 | TRBV6-5 | many | TGTGCCAGCTCGGAGGCCGCTTTCTTT | CASSEAAFF
- | TRBJ2-1 | TRBV6-2/TRBV6-3 | - | TGTGCCACGGTTCGGGGATTGGGCAATGAGCAGTTCTTC | CATVRGLGNEQFF
- | TRBJ2-3 | TRBV5-4 | medium-sized | TGTGCCAGCAGCTTGAATAGCGGCGATTCAGATACGCAGTATTTT | CASSLNSGDSDTQYF
TRBD1 | TRBJ1-2 | TRBV25-1 | many | TGTGCCAGCAGTGCGGCCAGAACCGGACAGGCGAAGTATGGCTACACCTTC | CASSAARTGQAKYGYTF
- | TRBJ1-1 | TRBV12-3/TRBV12-4 | many | TGTGCCAGCAGCCCCCACGTCACTGAAGCTTTCTTT | CASSPHVTEAFF
- | TRBJ1-1 | TRBV7-2 | many | TGTGCCAGCACCCAGGAGAGGGTGGGCCTTAACACTGAAGCTTTCTTT | CASTQERVGLNTEAFF
- | TRBJ1-1 | TRBV19 | - | TGTGCCAGTCGGAGGTCGTTGGTCACTGAAGCTTTCTTT | CASRRSLVTEAFF
- | TRBJ2-3 | TRBV24-1 | few | TGTGCCACCAGTTGGGGGGGCACAGATACGCAGTATTTT | CATSWGGTDTQYF
- | TRBJ1-6 | TRBV2 | many | TGTGCCAGCAGTTCAACAGGGAGCTATAATTCACCCCTCCACTTT | CASSSTGSYNSPLHF